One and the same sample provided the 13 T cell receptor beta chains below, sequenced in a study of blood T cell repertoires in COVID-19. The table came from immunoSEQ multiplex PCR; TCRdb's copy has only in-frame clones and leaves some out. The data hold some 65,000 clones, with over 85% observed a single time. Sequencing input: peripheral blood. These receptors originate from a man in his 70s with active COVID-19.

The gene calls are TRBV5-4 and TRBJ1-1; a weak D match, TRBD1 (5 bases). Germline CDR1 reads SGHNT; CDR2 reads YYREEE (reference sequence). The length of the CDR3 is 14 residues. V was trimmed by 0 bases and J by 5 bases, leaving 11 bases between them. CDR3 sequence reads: CASSLANGGTEAFF. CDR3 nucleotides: TGTGCCAGCAGCTTGGCCAACGGGGGGACTGAAGCTTTCTTT.

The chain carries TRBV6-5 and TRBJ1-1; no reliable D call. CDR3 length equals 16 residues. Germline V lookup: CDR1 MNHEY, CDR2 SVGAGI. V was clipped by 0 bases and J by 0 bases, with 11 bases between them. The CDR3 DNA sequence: TGTGCCAGCAGTTACTCGATGGGCAGCATGAACACTGAAGCTTTCTTT. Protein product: CASSYSMGSMNTEAFF.

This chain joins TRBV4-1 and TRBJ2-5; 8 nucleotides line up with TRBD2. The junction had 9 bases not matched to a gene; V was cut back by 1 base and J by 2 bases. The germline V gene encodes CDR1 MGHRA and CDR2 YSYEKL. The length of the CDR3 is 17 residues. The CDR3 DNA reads TGCGCCAGCAGCCAAGGGGACCGGGGGGGCGCGCAAGAGACCCAGTACTTC. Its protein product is CASSQGDRGGAQETQYF.

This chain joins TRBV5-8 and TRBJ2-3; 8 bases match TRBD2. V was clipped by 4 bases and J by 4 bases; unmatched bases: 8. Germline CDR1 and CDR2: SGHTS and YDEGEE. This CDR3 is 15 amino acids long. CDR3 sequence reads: CASSRGLVVADTQYF. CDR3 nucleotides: TGTGCCAGCAGCCGGGGACTAGTTGTCGCAGATACGCAGTATTTT.

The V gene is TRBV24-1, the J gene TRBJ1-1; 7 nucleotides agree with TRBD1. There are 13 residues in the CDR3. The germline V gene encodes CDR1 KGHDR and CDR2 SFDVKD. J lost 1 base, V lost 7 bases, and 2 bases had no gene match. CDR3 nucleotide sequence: TGTGCCACCAGCCACAGGGGGAACACTGAAGCTTTCTTT. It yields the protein CATSHRGNTEAFF.

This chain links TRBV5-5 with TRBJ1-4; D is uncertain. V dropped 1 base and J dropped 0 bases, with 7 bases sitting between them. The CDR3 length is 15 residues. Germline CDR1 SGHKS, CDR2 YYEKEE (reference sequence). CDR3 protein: CASSLLAATNEKLFF. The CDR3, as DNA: TGTGCCAGCAGCTTGTTGGCAGCAACTAATGAAAAACTGTTTTTT.

CDR3 nucleotide sequence: TGTGCCAGCAGCCTACCAGGGGGAGATACGCAGTATTTT. Protein product: CASSLPGGDTQYF. This chain joins TRBV5-4 and TRBJ2-3, with TRBD1 matching over 7 bases. This CDR3 has 13 amino acids. Germline V gene lookup returns CDR1 SGHNT and CDR2 YYREEE (reference sequence). After removal of 4 bases from V and 5 bases from J, the junction contained 4 bases not matched to a gene.

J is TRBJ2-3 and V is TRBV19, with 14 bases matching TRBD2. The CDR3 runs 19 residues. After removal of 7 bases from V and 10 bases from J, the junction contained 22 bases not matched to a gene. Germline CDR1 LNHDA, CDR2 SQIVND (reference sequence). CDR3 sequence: CASTPESPRLAGGTVPQYF. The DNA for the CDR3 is TGTGCCAGTACCCCGGAAAGTCCGAGACTAGCGGGGGGGACTGTGCCGCAGTATTTT.

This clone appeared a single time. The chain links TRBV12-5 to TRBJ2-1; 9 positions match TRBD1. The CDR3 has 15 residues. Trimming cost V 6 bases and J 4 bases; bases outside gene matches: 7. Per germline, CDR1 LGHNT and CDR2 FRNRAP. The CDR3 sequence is CASGGTGGAYNEQFF. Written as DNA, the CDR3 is TGTGCTAGTGGGGGAACAGGGGGCGCGTACAATGAGCAGTTCTTC. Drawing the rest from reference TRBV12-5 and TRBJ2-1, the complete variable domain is DARVTQTPRHKVTEMGQEVTMRCQPILGHNTVFWYRQTMMQGLELLAYFRNRAPLDDSGMPKDRFSAEMPDATLATLKIQPSEPRDSAVYFCASGGTGGAYNEQFFGPGTRLTVL.

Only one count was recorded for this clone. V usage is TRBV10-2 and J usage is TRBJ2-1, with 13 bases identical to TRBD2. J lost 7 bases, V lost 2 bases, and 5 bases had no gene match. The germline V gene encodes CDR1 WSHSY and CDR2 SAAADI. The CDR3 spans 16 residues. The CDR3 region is CASSERTSGGGNEQFF. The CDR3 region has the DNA TGCGCCAGCAGTGAGAGGACTAGCGGGGGAGGTAATGAGCAGTTCTTC.

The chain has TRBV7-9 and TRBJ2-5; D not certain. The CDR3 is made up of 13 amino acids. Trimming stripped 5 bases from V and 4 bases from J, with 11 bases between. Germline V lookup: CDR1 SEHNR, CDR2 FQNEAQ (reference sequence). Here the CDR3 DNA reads TGTGCCAGCAGCCATGTGGGCGTAGAGACCCAGTACTTC. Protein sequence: CASSHVGVETQYF.

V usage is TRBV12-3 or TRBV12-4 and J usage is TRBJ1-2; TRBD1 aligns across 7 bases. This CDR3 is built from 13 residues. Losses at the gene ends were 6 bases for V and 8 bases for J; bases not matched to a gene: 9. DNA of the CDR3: TGTGCCAGCAGGATACAGGGGTCCCAGGGCTACACCTTC. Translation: CASRIQGSQGYTF.

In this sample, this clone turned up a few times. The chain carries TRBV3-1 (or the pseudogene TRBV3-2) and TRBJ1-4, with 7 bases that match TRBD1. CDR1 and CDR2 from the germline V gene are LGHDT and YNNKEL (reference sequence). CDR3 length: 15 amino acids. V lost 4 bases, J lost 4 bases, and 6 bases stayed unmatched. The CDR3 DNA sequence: TGTGCCAGCAGCCTGCGGACAGGTGGTAATGAAAAACTGTTTTTT. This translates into CASSLRTGGNEKLFF.